One and the same sample provided the 14 T cell receptor beta chains below, sequenced in a study of T cells in women clearing cervical HPV infection. The method was immunoSEQ multiplex PCR; TCRdb's version includes in-frame clones alone and lacks a portion of them. The table lists about 20,000 clones. The sample was blood buffy coat. Receptor source: a woman aged 18 to 75 with a cervical HPV16 infection that either progressed to CIN3+ or cleared (not recorded which).

Turning to this clone: Coverage ceases 3 residues before the CDR3 finishes, and the germline J gene fills in the end. The rearrangement joins TRBV7-6 to TRBJ2-5; D is uncertain. The ends were cut back, 1 base at V and 2 bases at J, with 8 bases in the middle. This CDR3 is built from 14 residues. The germline V gene encodes CDR1 SGHVS and CDR2 FNYEAQ. The DNA read from the CDR3 is TGTGCCAGCAGCTTAGGCACAGAACAAGAGACC. Protein: CASSLGTEQET. The CDR3 as a whole reads CASSLGTEQETQYF.

With regard to this clone: The read ends 3 residues shy of where the CDR3 ends; the end is completed using the germline J gene. The chain recombines TRBV12-3 or TRBV12-4 with TRBJ2-2; TRBD2 might be the D (6 bases). This CDR3 spans 13 amino acids. V lost 8 bases, J lost 4 bases, and 11 bases lay in between. This chain's CDR3 is CASGTSSTGELFF. Partial CDR3 DNA: TGTGCCAGCGGGACTTCCAGCACCGGGGAG.

Remarks on this clone: From the germline J gene comes the end of the CDR3, since the read stops 3 residues before it. The V gene is TRBV28, the J gene TRBJ2-1, with D possibly matching TRBD1 (6 bases). The length of the CDR3 is 14 residues. The V end was cut by 3 bases, the J end by 9 bases, with 15 bases between. The germline CDR1 and CDR2 sequences are MDHEN and SYDVKM. The sequenced part of the CDR3 DNA is TGTGCCAGCAGTTTCAGAGGCAGGGGAGTTGAG. As protein: CASSFRGRGVE. The complete CDR3 reads CASSFRGRGVEQFF.

The CDR3 region is CASRIGGSSYEQYF. The sequenced CDR3 bases are TGCGCCAGCCGCATCGGGGGGTCCTCCTACGAG. This chain links TRBV5-1 with TRBJ2-7, with TRBD2 matching 7 bases. Coverage ceases 3 residues before the CDR3 finishes, and the germline J gene fills in the end. Unmatched junction bases numbered 7, after V lost 7 bases and J lost 0 bases. This CDR3 region has 14 residues. The germline V gene encodes CDR1 SGHRS and CDR2 YFSETQ.

Turning to this clone: The read ends 3 residues before the CDR3 terminus; that terminus is restored from the germline J gene. The chain joins TRBV28 to TRBJ2-1, with 11 bases fitting TRBD2. The J segment lost 8 bases and the V segment lost 6 bases, leaving 6 bases of the junction unmatched. Germline V CDR1 and CDR2: MDHEN, SYDVKM. The CDR3 loop spans 14 amino acids. CDR3: CASRLAGGVDEQFF. The CDR3 bases that were read are TGTGCCAGCAGGCTAGCGGGAGGAGTGGATGAG.

Remarks on this clone: The read ends 3 residues early relative to the CDR3; the germline J gene fills the gap. J is TRBJ1-5 and V is TRBV11-2; unclear D gene. V was trimmed by 1 base and J by 5 bases, leaving 6 bases between them. This CDR3 has 13 amino acids. From germline, CDR1 is SGHAT and CDR2 FQNNGV. CDR3 bases read: TGTGCCAGCAGCTTAGGCGTCGATCAGCCC. It encodes CASSLGVDQP. The CDR3 in full is CASSLGVDQPQHF.

Note on this clone: Sequencing ends 3 residues short of the CDR3 end; the germline J gene provides the rest. The V and J genes are TRBV10-3 and TRBJ1-5; D possibly corresponds to TRBD1 (6 bases). This CDR3 has 13 amino acids. CDR1 is ENHRY and CDR2 is SYGVKD in the germline V gene. V was trimmed by 6 bases and J by 2 bases, leaving 8 bases between them. The CDR3: CAIRDSGNQPQHF. The sequenced CDR3 bases are TGTGCCATCAGGGACAGTGGCAATCAGCCC.

On this clone itself: The read falls 3 residues short of the CDR3 end, and the missing part is taken from the germline J gene. This rearrangement joins TRBV7-3 to TRBJ2-1; no firm D call. The CDR3 spans 13 residues. Germline CDR1 is SGHTA and CDR2 is FQGTGA. Deletions cut 2 bases from V and 5 bases from J, with 7 bases between. The CDR3 loop is CASSLGPNNEQFF. The sequenced part of the CDR3 DNA is TGTGCCAGCAGCTTAGGCCCAAACAATGAG. The variable domain in full, completed from reference TRBV7-3 and TRBJ2-1, reads GAGVSQTPSNKVTEKGKYVELRCDPISGHTALYWYRQSLGQGPEFLIYFQGTGAADDSGLPNDRFFAVRPEGSVSTLKIQRTERGDSAVYLCASSLGPNNEQFFGPGTRLTVL.

Notes on this clone: At one end, the junction sequence differs from germline, possibly due to a read error. The read falls 3 residues short of the CDR3 end, and the missing part is taken from the germline J gene. Additional DNA sequences in this sample encode the identical CDR3. This chain connects TRBV2 to TRBJ1-3; D unclear. Germline V lookup: CDR1 SNHLY, CDR2 FYNNEI. The CDR3 is made up of 14 amino acids. The CDR3 protein is CASSGGSSGNTIYF. The sequenced CDR3 bases are TGTGCCAGCAGTGGCGGCTCCTCTGGAAACACA.

To note about this clone: The read comes to an end 3 residues before the CDR3 does, leaving the germline J gene to fill in the end. J is TRBJ2-7 and V is TRBV6-2 or TRBV6-3; no clear D. The length of the CDR3 is 15 residues. CDR1 and CDR2 from the germline V gene are MNHEY and SVGEGT. Trimming took off 5 bases at V and 1 base at J, with 15 bases between the two ends. Partial CDR3 DNA: TGTGCCAGCAGTCCTAGAGCTAGATTATCCTACGAG. It codes for CASSPRARLSYE. The full-length CDR3 reads as CASSPRARLSYEQYF.

As for this clone: The CDR3 end lies 3 residues beyond the end of the read and is filled in from the germline J gene. The chain has TRBV27 and TRBJ2-7; the D gene is possibly TRBD2 (6 bases). CDR1 MNHEY and CDR2 SMNVEV come from the germline V gene (reference sequence). V was cut by 8 bases and J by 1 base, with 12 bases left in between. The CDR3 consists of 13 residues. Partial CDR3 DNA: TGTGCCAGCGGGGGGACGGGGTCCTACGAG. As protein: CASGGTGSYE. The whole CDR3 reads CASGGTGSYEQYF.

As for this clone: The DNA ends 3 residues before the CDR3 does, and the rest of the CDR3 is filled in from the germline J gene. This rearrangement joins TRBV14 to TRBJ2-3; 7 bases agree with TRBD1. This CDR3 has 14 residues. Germline V lookup: CDR1 SGHDN, CDR2 FVKESK. Here the CDR3 reads CASSQTTGVETQYF. CDR3 DNA, as far as it was read: TGTGCCAGCAGCCAAACTACAGGGGTGGAGACG. The full variable domain, with the rest looked up from reference TRBV14 and TRBJ2-3, is EAGVTQFPSHSVIEKGQTVTLRCDPISGHDNLYWYRRVMGKEIKFLLHFVKESKQDESGMPNNRFLAERTGGTYSTLKVQPAELEDSGVYFCASSQTTGVETQYFGPGTRLTVL.

CDR3 sequence: CSATTGGRPSSYNSPLHF. The covered CDR3 bases are TGCAGTGCAACGACAGGGGGCCGCCCAAGCTCCTATAATTCACCC. V gene TRBV20-1 combines with J gene TRBJ1-6; 10 positions match TRBD1. The CDR3 end falls 3 residues outside the read, so it is completed with the germline J gene. The length of the CDR3 is 18 residues. V was clipped by 6 bases and J by 0 bases; unmatched bases: 11. Per the germline V gene, CDR1 is DFQATT and CDR2 is SNEGSKA (reference sequence).

Note on this clone: The CDR3 extends 3 residues past the end of the read, so its final part is completed from the germline J gene. The J gene is TRBJ2-3, the V gene TRBV20-1; 12 positions match TRBD2. Germline trimming cut 1 base from V and 8 bases from J; bases unmatched to any gene: 4. The CDR3 is 14 residues long. Germline V gene data show CDR1 as DFQATT and CDR2 as SNEGSKA (reference sequence). The CDR3 bases that were read are TGCAGTGCTAGAGGACTAGCGGGAGTGGGTACG. It yields the protein CSARGLAGVGT. The whole CDR3 protein is CSARGLAGVGTQYF.